Presented here are 27 T cell receptor beta chains from one specimen sequenced in a study of radiotherapy plus CTLA-4 blockade in lung cancer. Sequenced by immunoSEQ multiplex PCR; TCRdb stores in-frame clones only, minus some. The table includes about 45,000 clones, about 70% detected once. The material sequenced was peripheral blood, taken from a patient treated with radiotherapy plus ipilimumab. These receptors all stem from a human donor with non-small cell lung cancer who had a partial response to radiotherapy plus ipilimumab.

A remark on this clone: The same CDR3 arises from other DNA sequences in this sample as well. The rearrangement joins TRBV7-2 to TRBJ2-1, with D possibly TRBD2 on 6 matching bases. Germline lookup yields CDR1 SGHTA and CDR2 FQGNSA. The CDR3 is 15 residues long. The germline V and J ends were trimmed by 1 base and 8 bases, with 15 bases remaining between them. CDR3 region: CASSLVSGPWDEQFF. CDR3 nucleotide sequence: TGTGCCAGCAGCTTAGTAAGCGGGCCGTGGGATGAGCAGTTCTTC.

The rearrangement links TRBV18 to TRBJ2-1; D is possibly TRBD2 (5 bases). The V end lost 3 bases, the J end lost 7 bases, and 10 bases lay between the germline ends. The CDR3 is 13 amino acids. Germline CDR1 reads KGHSH; CDR2 reads LQKENI. The CDR3 region has the DNA TGTGCCAGCTCACCCGGACTCTTAAATGAGCAGTTCTTC. It codes for CASSPGLLNEQFF.

This sequence joins TRBV9 and TRBJ2-1, with TRBD2 identical over 7 bases. The CDR3 is made up of 15 amino acids. Trimming took 2 bases from V and 8 from J; bases not matched to a gene: 10. The germline CDR1 and CDR2 sequences are SGDLS and YYNGEE. CDR3 residues: CASSVLGGGSYEQFF. The CDR3 nucleotides are TGTGCCAGCAGCGTTTTGGGGGGAGGGAGCTATGAGCAGTTCTTC.

CDR3 bases: TGCGCCAGCAGCCCCAGGGATAACTATGGCTACACCTTC. Translation: CASSPRDNYGYTF. The chain has TRBV5-1 and TRBJ1-2; a possible D gene is TRBD1 (5 bases). The CDR3 covers 13 residues. CDR1 SGHRS and CDR2 YFSETQ come from the germline V gene. The V gene lost 4 bases and the J gene lost 1 base, with 8 bases spanning the gap.

V usage is TRBV11-2 and J usage is TRBJ1-2, with 7 bases matching TRBD1. CDR1 SGHAT and CDR2 FQNNGV come from the germline V gene. The CDR3 loop spans 17 amino acids. Trimming took 4 bases from V and 4 from J; bases not matched to a gene: 15. CDR3 loop: CASSSIQRSAGGYGYTF. CDR3 coding DNA: TGTGCCAGCAGCTCCATCCAGAGGTCTGCAGGGGGCTATGGCTACACCTTC.

In this sample, this clone turned up a few times. This chain links TRBV7-9 with TRBJ1-5, with TRBD1 matching over 7 bases. V lost 5 bases to trimming and J lost 5 bases; unmatched junction nucleotides: 3. This CDR3 is built from 13 residues. CDR1 SEHNR and CDR2 FQNEAQ come from the germline V gene (reference sequence). The CDR3 region is CASSLRGDQPQHF. CDR3 DNA sequence: TGTGCCAGCAGCCTCAGGGGGGATCAGCCCCAGCATTTT. The complete variable domain, with remaining parts taken from reference TRBV7-9 and TRBJ1-5, reads DTGVSQNPRHKITKRGQNVTFRCDPISEHNRLYWYRQTLGQGPEFLTYFQNEAQLEKSRLLSDRFSAERPKGSFSTLEIQRTEQGDSAMYLCASSLRGDQPQHFGDGTRLSIL.

The gene calls are TRBV4-1 and TRBJ2-7; TRBD1 matches at 8 bases. The length of the CDR3 is 15 residues. Germline V gene lookup returns CDR1 MGHRA and CDR2 YSYEKL. J gave up 2 bases and V 3 bases, and 6 bases lay outside the gene matches. In DNA, the CDR3 is TGCGCCAGCAGCCACTTGACAGGGGCGCCCTACGAGCAGTACTTC. It specifies CASSHLTGAPYEQYF.

This chain connects TRBV10-3 to TRBJ2-3; 7 positions match TRBD2. V lost 3 bases, J lost 4 bases, and 7 bases stayed unmatched. The CDR3 has 15 amino acids. Germline loops: CDR1 ENHRY, CDR2 SYGVKD. CDR3 loop: CAISDPTGRADTQYF. The CDR3 DNA is TGTGCCATCAGTGACCCCACGGGGAGGGCAGATACGCAGTATTTT.

The chain links TRBV18 to TRBJ2-7, with D possibly matching TRBD2 (5 bases). Germline-derived CDR1 and CDR2 are KGHSH and LQKENI. The ends were cut back, 6 bases at V and 3 bases at J, with 15 bases in the middle. This CDR3 comprises 14 residues. CDR3 amino acids: CASSHSGSSYEQYF. The DNA of the CDR3 is TGTGCCAGCTCCCACTCGGGGTCTAGCTACGAGCAGTACTTC.

This clone was counted a few times. J is TRBJ1-5 and V is TRBV6-5, with D tentatively TRBD1 (5 bases). The V end lost 8 bases, the J end lost 6 bases, and 11 bases lay between the germline ends. This CDR3 contains 12 residues. The germline V gene encodes CDR1 MNHEY and CDR2 SVGAGI. CDR3 region: CASRWGGQPQHF. The CDR3 DNA reads as TGTGCCAGCCGATGGGGGGGTCAGCCCCAGCATTTT.

The V gene is TRBV5-4, the J gene TRBJ2-6, with 9 bases identical to TRBD2. The V segment lost 2 bases and the J segment 0 bases; nucleotides outside the gene matches: 9. Looked up from germline, CDR1 is SGHNT and CDR2 is YYREEE (reference sequence). CDR3 size: 19 residues. DNA of the CDR3: TGTGCCAGCAGCTTTCCGACTAGCGGTTCTAGCTCTGGGGCCAACGTCCTGACTTTC. Protein: CASSFPTSGSSSGANVLTF.

The chain employs TRBV5-5 and TRBJ2-4, with D possibly being TRBD2 (5 bases). This CDR3 has 15 amino acids. Germline loops: CDR1 SGHKS, CDR2 YYEKEE (reference sequence). Deletions cut 0 bases from V and 0 bases from J, with 7 bases between. CDR3 nucleotide sequence: TGTGCCAGCAGCTTGGTCGGGATAGCCAAAAACATTCAGTACTTC. This codes for CASSLVGIAKNIQYF. The entire variable domain, with the rest obtained from reference TRBV5-5 and TRBJ2-4, is as follows: DAGVTQSPTHLIKTRGQQVTLRCSPISGHKSVSWYQQVLGQGPQFIFQYYEKEERGRGNFPDRFSARQFPNYSSELNVNALLLGDSALYLCASSLVGIAKNIQYFGAGTRLSVL.

The chain carries TRBV27 and TRBJ2-3; possibly TRBD2 for D (6 bases). The length of the CDR3 is 15 residues. Germline CDR1 MNHEY, CDR2 SMNVEV (reference sequence). V gave up 4 bases and J gave up 1 base, with 12 bases separating them. Here the CDR3 reads CASSSLGRRTDTQYF. As DNA, the CDR3 is TGTGCCAGCAGTTCCCTCGGGAGACGCACAGATACGCAGTATTTT.

The chain has TRBV7-3 and TRBJ2-1; D remains unclear. The CDR3 length is 13 residues. Trimming left V 5 bases short and J 10 bases short, with 15 bases between. Germline lookup yields CDR1 SGHTA and CDR2 FQGTGA. The CDR3: CASSRELRNEQFF. CDR3 bases: TGTGCCAGCAGCCGAGAACTTAGAAACGAGCAGTTCTTC.

V usage is TRBV4-2 and J usage is TRBJ2-7; D is perhaps TRBD2 (7 bases). The CDR3 spans 16 residues. CDR1 is LGHNA and CDR2 is YNFKEQ in the germline V gene. The V end lost 0 bases, the J end lost 5 bases, and 17 bases lay between the germline ends. CDR3 in amino acids: CASSQDLSGGLNEQYF. The CDR3 DNA reads TGTGCCAGCAGCCAAGATCTCTCCGGGGGGCTCAACGAGCAGTACTTC.

The chain employs TRBV7-2 and TRBJ2-3, with 7 bases identical to TRBD2. From germline, CDR1 is SGHTA and CDR2 FQGNSA. This CDR3 region has 15 residues. The ends lost 3 bases at V and 8 bases at J; junction bases unmatched: 11. For the CDR3, the DNA is TGTGCCAGCAGCTTCAGCGGGGTTGGTACCTTTACGCAGTATTTT. It yields the protein CASSFSGVGTFTQYF.

This clone was detected only once. This rearrangement joins TRBV7-2 to TRBJ1-3; 7 nucleotides align to TRBD1. Trimming took 7 bases from V and 0 from J; bases not matched to a gene: 9. In germline, CDR1 is SGHTA, CDR2 FQGNSA. CDR3 length equals 16 residues. The CDR3: CASKTGSVSSGNTIYF. The CDR3 nucleotides read TGTGCCAGCAAGACAGGGTCGGTTTCCTCTGGAAACACCATATATTTT.

The rearrangement uses TRBV7-2 and TRBJ2-7, with TRBD2 matching 11 bases. Germline V CDR1 and CDR2: SGHTA, FQGNSA. V trimming: 1 base; J trimming: 6 bases; junction bases outside the gene matches: 8. The CDR3 is made up of 16 amino acids. This CDR3 reads CASSLGRASGGSEQYF. DNA for the CDR3: TGTGCCAGCAGCTTAGGAAGGGCTAGCGGGGGGTCCGAGCAGTACTTC.

This clone came up once. V usage is TRBV19 and J usage is TRBJ2-1; TRBD2 matches 14 bases. This CDR3 is built from 15 residues. The germline V gene encodes CDR1 LNHDA and CDR2 SQIVND (reference sequence). Germline trimming cut 7 bases from V and 7 bases from J; bases unmatched to any gene: 6. The CDR3 loop reads CASTFRLAGGNEQFF. CDR3 DNA: TGTGCCAGTACTTTCCGACTAGCGGGAGGGAATGAGCAGTTCTTC. The full variable domain, with the rest looked up from reference TRBV19 and TRBJ2-1, is DGGITQSPKYLFRKEGQNVTLSCEQNLNHDAMYWYRQDPGQGLRLIYYSQIVNDFQKGDIAEGYSVSREKKESFPLTVTSAQKNPTAFYLCASTFRLAGGNEQFFGPGTRLTVL.

This chain connects TRBV7-3 to TRBJ1-1; D unclear. V was clipped by 1 base and J by 4 bases, with 7 bases between them. The length of the CDR3 is 13 residues. CDR1 is SGHTA, CDR2 FQGTGA, per germline. The CDR3 spells CASSLNTGTEAFF. Here the CDR3 DNA reads TGTGCCAGCAGCTTAAACACGGGCACTGAAGCTTTCTTT.

The chain couples TRBV7-9 to TRBJ2-1, with TRBD2 matching 7 bases. The CDR3 contains 16 residues. V lost 5 bases, J lost 0 bases, and 7 bases stayed unmatched. Germline V gene data show CDR1 as SEHNR and CDR2 as FQNEAQ (reference sequence). The CDR3 loop reads CASSGWRGSSYNEQFF. CDR3 in DNA: TGTGCCAGCAGCGGGTGGCGGGGGAGCTCCTACAATGAGCAGTTCTTC.

This clone was recorded at least ten times. This chain uses TRBV7-9 with TRBJ2-5; D not certain. V gave up 2 bases and J gave up 3 bases, with 10 bases separating them. This CDR3 has 14 residues. Germline CDR1 SEHNR, CDR2 FQNEAQ (reference sequence). The CDR3 bases are TGTGCCAGCAGCTTACTCGCGGATGAAGAGACCCAGTACTTC. Translated: CASSLLADEETQYF.

V and J are TRBV7-9 and TRBJ2-3; 7 nucleotides agree with TRBD1. Germline V gene sequence: CDR1 SEHNR, CDR2 FQNEAQ (reference sequence). The CDR3 extends over 19 amino acids. J lost 0 bases, V lost 3 bases, and 15 bases had no gene match. The CDR3 DNA reads TGTGCCAGCAGCTTGTCCGGGACAGTTCACCGGCTTAGCACAGATACGCAGTATTTT. Amino acids: CASSLSGTVHRLSTDTQYF.

This clone was seen a few times. This chain links TRBV30 with TRBJ1-1; 8 nucleotides align to TRBD1. The J segment lost 5 bases and the V segment lost 4 bases, leaving 6 bases of the junction unmatched. The CDR3 has 13 residues. Germline V lookup: CDR1 GTSNPN, CDR2 SVGIG (reference sequence). The CDR3 DNA is TGTGCCTGGATCGGACAGGGCGAGACTGAAGCTTTCTTT. Protein product: CAWIGQGETEAFF. The variable domain in full, completed from reference TRBV30 and TRBJ1-1, reads SQTIHQWPATLVQPVGSPLSLECTVEGTSNPNLYWYRQAAGRGLQLLFYSVGIGQISSEVPQNLSASRPQDRQFILSSKKLLLSDSGFYLCAWIGQGETEAFFGQGTRLTVV.

This chain joins TRBV25-1 and TRBJ1-1; 7 bases map to TRBD1. This CDR3 comprises 16 residues. Germline V lookup: CDR1 MGHDK, CDR2 SYGVNS. V lost 4 bases, J lost 0 bases, and 8 bases stayed unmatched. The CDR3, as DNA: TGTGCCAGCAGTGGCCGACAGGGCCCAATGAACACTGAAGCTTTCTTT. It translates to CASSGRQGPMNTEAFF. The full variable domain, with the rest looked up from reference TRBV25-1 and TRBJ1-1, is EADIYQTPRYLVIGTGKKITLECSQTMGHDKMYWYQQDPGMELHLIHYSYGVNSTEKGDLSSESTVSRIRTEHFPLTLESARPSHTSQYLCASSGRQGPMNTEAFFGQGTRLTVV.

The chain employs TRBV7-9 and TRBJ1-5; 7 positions agree with TRBD1. The V segment lost 4 bases and the J segment 11 bases; nucleotides outside the gene matches: 11. CDR1 and CDR2 (germline): SEHNR, FQNEAQ (reference sequence). The CDR3 totals 14 residues. The CDR3 loop reads CASSSTGLHSAQHF. For the CDR3, the DNA is TGTGCCAGCAGCTCGACAGGGTTGCACTCGGCCCAGCATTTT.

This chain connects TRBV15 to TRBJ2-1; 10 bases are a match to TRBD2. V trimming: 0 bases; J trimming: 15 bases; junction bases outside the gene matches: 14. The CDR3 extends over 16 amino acids. Germline lookup yields CDR1 LNHNV and CDR2 YYDKDF (reference sequence). The CDR3: CATSRDLGLAFDNRFF. The CDR3 DNA is TGTGCCACCAGCAGAGATTTGGGACTAGCGTTTGACAATAGGTTCTTC.